This T cell receptor beta chain was found in a study of blood T cell repertoires in COVID-19. Study-wide context: The origin of the acute and convalescent COVID-19 samples was the United States, Italy and Spain. Sources were T cells, B-cell-depleted T cells, or PBMCs; the material itself was cDNA or gDNA.

Under the authors' procedure: Amplification of reference gene primers was used by the study to estimate nucleated cell counts. Produced via immunoSEQ multiplex PCR; TCRdb's table is partial and in-frame only. V, J and clone size are those of that table, while D and trimming were read from the DNA. The table records 69,000 or so clones, roughly 80% of them present only once. This CDR3 is 18 amino acids long. V was clipped by 0 bases and J by 0 bases; unmatched bases: 10. The V gene's germline CDR1 is SGHTS and CDR2 YDEGEE. The V gene is TRBV5-8, the J gene TRBJ1-1, with 8 bases fitting TRBD1. The origin of this receptor is a woman at least 80 years old with active or convalescent COVID-19. What was sequenced was peripheral blood. The CDR3: CASSLVRTGRTMNTEAFF. The CDR3 DNA follows: TGTGCCAGCAGCTTGGTGCGGACAGGGAGGACCATGAACACTGAAGCTTTCTTT.